This passage covers 19 T cell receptor beta chains from one sample sequenced in a study of regulatory T cells in long-lasting Graves disease. Time point meaning: newly diagnosed GD, antithyroid drugs for less than 3 months. PBMC-extracted RNA yielded the TCR library. Library construction for TCR beta used iRepertoire HTBI primers and Arm-PCR of CDR3 regions. TCRdb independently ran MiXCR on the multiplex PCR reads; one entry per CDR3 protein. Of 300,000 to 400,000 distinct CDR3 sequences listed, roughly 15% were seen once; the top ten hold around a fifth. Sequenced here: peripheral blood mononuclear cells (PBMCs), sampled at new diagnosis, from a patient treated with antithyroid drugs. All receptors come from a female donor with Graves disease.

This clonotype was detected only a few times. The chain carries TRBV28 and TRBJ1-4; D not certain. The germline CDR1 and CDR2 sequences are MDHEN and SYDVKM. CDR3 size: 14 residues. The germline V and J ends were trimmed by 5 bases and 5 bases, with 12 bases remaining between them. CDR3 DNA sequence: TGTGCCAGCAGTCTTGCAGGCGGGAATGAAAAACTGTTTTTT. Translating gives CASSLAGGNEKLFF.

This clonotype came up many times. V usage is TRBV28 and J usage is TRBJ2-3; D remains unclear. The CDR3 sequence is 16 residues long. Germline lookup yields CDR1 MDHEN and CDR2 SYDVKM. Trimming took 1 base from V and 6 from J, leaving 17 bases between them. Written as DNA, the CDR3 is TGTGCCAGCAGTTTATTACCCTGGCGCTCTGGGGATACGCAGTATTTT. The encoded protein is CASSLLPWRSGDTQYF.

This clonotype occurred many times. V is TRBV20-1 and J is TRBJ1-5; no clear D gene. This CDR3 spans 9 amino acids. Germline V gene sequence: CDR1 DFQATT, CDR2 SNEGSKA (reference sequence). V lost 6 bases and J 6 bases, leaving 3 bases between the germline ends. The DNA for the CDR3 is TGCAGTGCGGGTCAGCCCCAGCATTTT. Its protein is CSAGQPQHF.

Turning to this clonotype: The conserved final phenylalanine or tryptophan is absent from the CDR3, which likely points to a read error. DNA for the CDR3: TGTGCCAGCAGTTTAGCAGAGGGACAGGGAAACTATGGCTACACCCTC. Protein sequence: CASSLAEGQGNYGYTL. This chain joins TRBV12-3 or TRBV12-4 and TRBJ1-2, with 9 positions matching TRBD1. The length of the CDR3 is 16 residues. The V segment lost 0 bases and the J segment 2 bases; nucleotides outside the gene matches: 4.

This clonotype was seen repeatedly, ten times or more. The chain links TRBV7-2 to TRBJ2-3; TRBD2 matches 8 bases. Germline lookup yields CDR1 SGHTA and CDR2 FQGNSA. V lost 1 base to trimming and J lost 6 bases; unmatched junction nucleotides: 0. This CDR3 is built from 13 residues. The CDR3 is CASSLGGRDTQYF. The CDR3 coding sequence is TGTGCCAGCAGCTTAGGCGGGAGGGATACGCAGTATTTT.

This clonotype was recorded at least ten times. The chain combines TRBV7-2 with TRBJ2-3; a possible D gene is TRBD1 (6 bases). The CDR3 has 15 residues. The germline V gene encodes CDR1 SGHTA and CDR2 FQGNSA. V lost 2 bases and J lost 9, with 18 bases in between. CDR3 region: CASSLLTGKSDTQYF. In DNA, the CDR3 is TGTGCCAGCAGCTTACTCACAGGGAAGTCCGACACGCAGTATTTT.

This clonotype came up many times. V usage is TRBV30 and J usage is TRBJ2-3; D remains ambiguous. The last part of the DNA fits TRBJ2-7 better; the J call may be wrong. This CDR3 has 11 amino acids. Germline values: CDR1 GTSNPN, CDR2 SVGIG (reference sequence). The chain's CDR3 is CAWSQSYEQYF. In nucleotides, the CDR3 is TGTGCCTGGAGTCAGTCCTACGAGCAGTACTTC.

This clonotype was counted many times. This sequence joins TRBV7-3 and TRBJ2-3; tentative D call: TRBD1 (6 bases). Per the germline V gene, CDR1 is SGHTA and CDR2 is FQGTGA. This CDR3 has 16 residues. The ends were cut back, 5 bases at V and 2 bases at J, with 17 bases in the middle. The CDR3 is CASSEGGRRVTDTQYF. The CDR3 DNA is TGTGCCAGCAGCGAAGGGGGACGCCGCGTCACAGATACGCAGTATTTT.

Ten or more counts support this clonotype. The V gene is TRBV20-1, the J gene TRBJ2-5; 9 nucleotides agree with TRBD1. The CDR3 covers 15 residues. Looked up from germline, CDR1 is DFQATT and CDR2 is SNEGSKA (reference sequence). Trimming removed 6 bases from V and 2 bases from J; junction bases left unmatched: 10. The CDR3 reads CSAHGVGQGQETQYF. The DNA for the CDR3 is TGCAGTGCGCATGGGGTGGGACAGGGACAAGAGACCCAGTACTTC.

This clonotype was detected ten times or more. This sequence joins TRBV7-9 and TRBJ2-6, with D unclear. Germline V CDR1 and CDR2: SEHNR, FQNEAQ (reference sequence). Trimming pared 1 base from V and 0 bases from J, leaving 4 bases between. This CDR3 comprises 15 residues. DNA for the CDR3: TGTGCCAGCAGCTTAGGAGGCTCTGGGGCCAACGTCCTGACTTTC. It yields the protein CASSLGGSGANVLTF.

This clonotype was observed at least ten times. The CDR3 region has the DNA TGCAGTGCTACTGGACTAGCGGGAGGGGGTTTCCAAGAGACCCAGTACTTC. Protein sequence: CSATGLAGGGFQETQYF. The rearrangement links TRBV20-1 to TRBJ2-5, with TRBD2 matching 15 bases. The CDR3 loop spans 17 amino acids. Germline V gene sequence: CDR1 DFQATT, CDR2 SNEGSKA (reference sequence). The V gene end was trimmed by 4 bases and the J gene end by 1 base; junction bases not matched to a gene: 7.

This clonotype was picked up many times. The chain links TRBV7-2 to TRBJ2-4; TRBD2 might be the D (7 bases). The CDR3 has 18 residues. The germline V gene encodes CDR1 SGHTA and CDR2 FQGNSA. Trimming pared 5 bases from V and 0 bases from J, leaving 20 bases between. The CDR3 loop reads CASSSRDYRDLAKNIQYF. The CDR3 coding sequence is TGTGCCAGCAGCAGCCGGGACTACAGGGATCTAGCCAAAAACATTCAGTACTTC.

The rearrangement links TRBV2 to TRBJ2-7; TRBD2 is a possible D gene (6 bases). Trimming cost V 8 bases and J 3 bases, with 11 bases left between them. Germline CDR1 is SNHLY and CDR2 is FYNNEI. CDR3 length: 12 residues. This CDR3 reads CASAGEVYEQYF. CDR3 DNA sequence: TGTGCCAGCGCCGGGGAGGTCTACGAGCAGTACTTC.

Ten or more counts support this clonotype. The gene calls are TRBV20-1 and TRBJ1-5, with 8 nucleotides matching TRBD1. This CDR3 has 14 residues. Germline lookup yields CDR1 DFQATT and CDR2 SNEGSKA (reference sequence). With V trimmed by 7 bases and J by 4 bases, 9 bases remained unmatched. DNA of the CDR3: TGCAGTGGTGGGGCAGGGGGCTTGAATCAGCCCCAGCATTTT. Amino acids: CSGGAGGLNQPQHF.

Many counts were recorded for this clonotype. The chain carries TRBV4-1 and TRBJ2-5; 10 positions agree with TRBD2. CDR3 length: 15 residues. V lost 3 bases and J lost 3; bases outside the gene matches: 4. Germline CDR1 MGHRA, CDR2 YSYEKL. The DNA of the CDR3 is TGCGCCAGCAGCCATAGGCTAGCGGGGGAAGAGACCCAGTACTTC. This translates into CASSHRLAGEETQYF.

The sample holds a few counts of this clonotype. Just one base apart from a much larger clone, this may be a read error. The V call is TRBV2, the J call TRBJ2-3, with 8 bases that match TRBD2. Germline trimming cut 11 bases from V and 2 bases from J; bases unmatched to any gene: 9. This CDR3 is built from 14 residues. Germline V gives CDR1 SNHLY, CDR2 FYNNEI. CDR3 DNA sequence: TGTGCCGGCAAACCGGGACTAGTCACAGATACGCAGTATTTT. Translating gives CAGKPGLVTDTQYF. The whole variable domain, remainder taken from reference TRBV2 and TRBJ2-3, is EPEVTQTPSHQVTQMGQEVILRCVPISNHLYFYWYRQILGQKVEFLVSFYNNEISEKSEIFDDQFSVERPDGSNFTLKIRSTKLEDSAMYFCAGKPGLVTDTQYFGPGTRLTVL.

The sample holds many counts of this clonotype. CDR3 bases: TGTGCCAGCAGCTTGGGGAGGGAGCGGACGCAGTATTTT. This translates into CASSLGRERTQYF. This chain links TRBV7-2 with TRBJ2-3, with 7 bases identical to TRBD2. The CDR3 covers 13 residues. Trimming at V came to 3 bases and at J to 9 bases, leaving 6 bases not matched to a gene. Germline-derived CDR1 and CDR2 are SGHTA and FQGNSA. Combining the CDR3 with reference TRBV7-2 and TRBJ2-3 gives the whole variable domain GAGVSQSPSNKVTEKGKDVELRCDPISGHTALYWYRQSLGQGLEFLIYFQGNSAPDKSGLPSDRFSAERTGGSVSTLTIQRTQQEDSAVYLCASSLGRERTQYFGPGTRLTVL.

The chain couples TRBV6-1 to TRBJ2-2; 7 nucleotides line up with TRBD2. J gave up 4 bases and V 6 bases, and 8 bases lay outside the gene matches. This CDR3 spans 15 amino acids. From germline, CDR1 is MNHNS and CDR2 SASEGT. The CDR3 nucleotides read TGTGCCAGCAGAGCCCAAGCGGGGAGCACCGGGGAGCTGTTTTTT. Its protein is CASRAQAGSTGELFF.

This clonotype came up many times. The chain is built from TRBV28 and TRBJ1-5, with 8 bases aligning to TRBD1. This CDR3 is built from 15 residues. V lost 5 bases and J lost 6; bases outside the gene matches: 9. Germline CDR1 MDHEN, CDR2 SYDVKM. This CDR3 reads CASSHDRGVLQPQHF. CDR3 bases: TGTGCCAGCAGTCATGACAGGGGTGTCCTTCAGCCCCAGCATTTT. The variable domain in full, completed from reference TRBV28 and TRBJ1-5, reads DVKVTQSSRYLVKRTGEKVFLECVQDMDHENMFWYRQDPGLGLRLIYFSYDVKMKEKGDIPEGYSVSREKKERFSLILESASTNQTSMYLCASSHDRGVLQPQHFGDGTRLSIL.